This T cell receptor beta chain comes out of a study of long-term antiretroviral therapy in people with HIV. Per germline, CDR1 MNHNS and CDR2 SASEGT. V shed 2 bases, J shed 3 bases, and the junction held 14 bases outside the gene matches. The CDR3 has 18 residues. There are a few counts of this clone. At survey level, the immunoSEQ assay was run in its v3.0 version. Sequencing was performed with immunoSEQ multiplex PCR; in TCRdb, only in-frame clones are kept and a portion is missing. The table has 23,000 or so clones, 81% seen once. Every specimen provided 1-10 million cryopreserved PBMC before DNA extraction took place.

The source of this sequence is a man aged 35 to 55 with HIV. J is TRBJ2-7 and V is TRBV6-1; the match to TRBD2 covers 9 bases. This material consisted of unsorted PBMCs, taken 0.1 years before starting antiretroviral therapy. CDR3 nucleotide sequence: TGTGCCAGCAGTGAAATCGTGGCCGCGGGGGGGAAATACTACGAGCAGTACTTC. Protein: CASSEIVAAGGKYYEQYF.